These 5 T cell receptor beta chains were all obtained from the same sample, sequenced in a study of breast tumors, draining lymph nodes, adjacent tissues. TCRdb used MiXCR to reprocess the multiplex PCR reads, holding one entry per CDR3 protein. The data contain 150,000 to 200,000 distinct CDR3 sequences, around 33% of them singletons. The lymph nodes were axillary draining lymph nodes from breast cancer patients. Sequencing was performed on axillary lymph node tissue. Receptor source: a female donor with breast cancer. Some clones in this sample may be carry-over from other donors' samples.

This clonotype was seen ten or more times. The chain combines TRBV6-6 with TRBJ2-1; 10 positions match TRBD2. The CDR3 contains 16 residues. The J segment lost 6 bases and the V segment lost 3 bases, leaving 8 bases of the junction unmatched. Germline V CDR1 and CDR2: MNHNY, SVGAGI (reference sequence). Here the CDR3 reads CASSYKQREGRNEQFF. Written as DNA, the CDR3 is TGTGCCAGCAGTTATAAACAGCGGGAGGGCCGCAATGAGCAGTTCTTC.

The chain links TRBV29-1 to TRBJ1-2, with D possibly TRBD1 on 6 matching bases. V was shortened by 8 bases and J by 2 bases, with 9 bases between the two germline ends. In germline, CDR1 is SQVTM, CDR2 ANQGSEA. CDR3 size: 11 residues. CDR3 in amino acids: CSFTGNYGYTF. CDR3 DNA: TGCAGCTTCACAGGGAACTATGGCTACACCTTC.

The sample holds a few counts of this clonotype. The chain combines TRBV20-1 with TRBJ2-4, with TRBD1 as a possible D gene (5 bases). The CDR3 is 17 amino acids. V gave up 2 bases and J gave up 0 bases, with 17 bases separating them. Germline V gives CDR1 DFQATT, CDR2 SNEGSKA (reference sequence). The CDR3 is CSARSRQGLVAKNIQYF. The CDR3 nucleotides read TGCAGTGCTAGATCAAGGCAGGGCCTCGTAGCCAAAAACATTCAGTACTTC.

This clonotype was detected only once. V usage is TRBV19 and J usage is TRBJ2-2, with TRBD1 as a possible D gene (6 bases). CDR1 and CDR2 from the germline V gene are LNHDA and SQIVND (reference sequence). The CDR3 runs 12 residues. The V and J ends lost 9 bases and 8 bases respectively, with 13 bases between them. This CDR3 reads CASGVGTGELFF. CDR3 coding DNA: TGTGCCAGCGGAGTCGGGACAGGGGAGCTGTTTTTT.

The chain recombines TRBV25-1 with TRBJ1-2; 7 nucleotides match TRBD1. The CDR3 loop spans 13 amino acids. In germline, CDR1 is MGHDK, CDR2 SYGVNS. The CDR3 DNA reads TGTGCTCAACTTAAGGGGGCGGGAGATGGCTACACCTTC. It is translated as CAQLKGAGDGYTF.